The 8 T cell receptor beta chains listed next were all sequenced from one sample in a study of cytotoxic CD8 clonotypes in ibrutinib-treated CLL. Sequenced by immunoSEQ multiplex PCR; TCRdb stores in-frame clones only, minus some. The table lists about 180,000 clones, approximately 84% of them singletons. This sample comprised PBMCs, obtained after 24 months of ibrutinib treatment. Receptors originate from a human donor with chronic lymphocytic leukemia.

J is TRBJ2-3 and V is TRBV4-2, with 16 bases aligning to TRBD2. V shed 5 bases and J 3 bases; nucleotides not matched to a gene: 5. CDR1 and CDR2 from the germline V gene are LGHNA and YNFKEQ. This CDR3 is built from 17 residues. The CDR3 sequence is CASSGTSGRAGTDTQYF. The CDR3 DNA is TGTGCCAGCAGCGGGACTAGCGGGAGGGCCGGGACAGATACGCAGTATTTT.

The chain employs TRBV7-3 and TRBJ2-5; tentatively, D is TRBD1 (7 bases). CDR1 and CDR2 (germline): SGHTA, FQGTGA. Trimming left V 1 base short and J 5 bases short, with 14 bases between. The CDR3 contains 15 residues. The CDR3 protein is CASSLNGRGRETQYF. In nucleotides, the CDR3 is TGTGCCAGCAGCTTAAACGGCAGGGGGAGGGAGACCCAGTACTTC.

This clone was seen once. The gene calls are TRBV25-1 and TRBJ2-2; D gene uncertain. Germline lookup yields CDR1 MGHDK and CDR2 SYGVNS. The CDR3 has 14 residues. The V and J ends lost 4 bases and 7 bases respectively, with 13 bases between them. CDR3 loop: CASSAPHRVGELFF. As DNA, the CDR3 is TGTGCCAGCAGTGCGCCCCACCGGGTCGGGGAGCTGTTTTTT. The full variable domain, in which reference TRBV25-1 and TRBJ2-2 provide the parts outside the CDR3, is EADIYQTPRYLVIGTGKKITLECSQTMGHDKMYWYQQDPGMELHLIHYSYGVNSTEKGDLSSESTVSRIRTEHFPLTLESARPSHTSQYLCASSAPHRVGELFFGEGSRLTVL.

The chain combines TRBV5-1 with TRBJ1-2; D uncertain. CDR1 is SGHRS and CDR2 is YFSETQ in the germline V gene. CDR3 length: 13 amino acids. V lost 0 bases and J 4 bases, leaving 7 bases between the germline ends. In DNA, the CDR3 is TGCGCCAGCAGCTTGGGGGGATCCTATGGCTACACCTTC. This codes for CASSLGGSYGYTF. Combining the CDR3 with reference TRBV5-1 and TRBJ1-2 gives the whole variable domain KAGVTQTPRYLIKTRGQQVTLSCSPISGHRSVSWYQQTPGQGLQFLFEYFSETQRNKGNFPGRFSGRQFSNSRSEMNVSTLELGDSALYLCASSLGGSYGYTFGSGTRLTVV.

V usage is TRBV7-2 and J usage is TRBJ2-3; no clear D. With 2 bases removed from V and 2 bases from J, the gap between germline ends came to 8 bases. The germline V gene encodes CDR1 SGHTA and CDR2 FQGNSA. The CDR3 has 14 amino acids. The chain's CDR3 is CASSLQASTDTQYF. The CDR3 nucleotides read TGTGCCAGCAGCTTACAAGCCTCCACAGATACGCAGTATTTT.

V and J are TRBV4-2 and TRBJ2-5, with D perhaps TRBD2 (6 bases). The CDR3 totals 15 residues. Per germline, CDR1 LGHNA and CDR2 YNFKEQ. Deletions cut 0 bases from V and 2 bases from J, with 10 bases between. The CDR3 coding sequence is TGTGCCAGCAGCCAAGAACTGGGGGGACAAGAGACCCAGTACTTC. Its protein product is CASSQELGGQETQYF.

This sequence joins TRBV30 and TRBJ2-4; possibly TRBD1 or TRBD2 for D (5 bases each). V lost 2 bases and J 8 bases, leaving 19 bases between the germline ends. The germline V gene has CDR1 GTSNPN and CDR2 SVGIG (reference sequence). CDR3 length: 15 amino acids. For the CDR3, the DNA is TGTGCCTGGAGTTCACCGGGCTCTAGAGGGGACATTCAGTACTTC. Its protein product is CAWSSPGSRGDIQYF.

The chain uses TRBV4-3 and TRBJ2-1; no definite D call. CDR3 length equals 16 residues. The germline V gene encodes CDR1 LGHNA and CDR2 YSLEER. Deletions cut 5 bases from V and 0 bases from J, with 14 bases between. In DNA, the CDR3 is TGCGCCAGCAGCAGGCTTTTCCAGAGCTCCTACAATGAGCAGTTCTTC. It is translated as CASSRLFQSSYNEQFF.